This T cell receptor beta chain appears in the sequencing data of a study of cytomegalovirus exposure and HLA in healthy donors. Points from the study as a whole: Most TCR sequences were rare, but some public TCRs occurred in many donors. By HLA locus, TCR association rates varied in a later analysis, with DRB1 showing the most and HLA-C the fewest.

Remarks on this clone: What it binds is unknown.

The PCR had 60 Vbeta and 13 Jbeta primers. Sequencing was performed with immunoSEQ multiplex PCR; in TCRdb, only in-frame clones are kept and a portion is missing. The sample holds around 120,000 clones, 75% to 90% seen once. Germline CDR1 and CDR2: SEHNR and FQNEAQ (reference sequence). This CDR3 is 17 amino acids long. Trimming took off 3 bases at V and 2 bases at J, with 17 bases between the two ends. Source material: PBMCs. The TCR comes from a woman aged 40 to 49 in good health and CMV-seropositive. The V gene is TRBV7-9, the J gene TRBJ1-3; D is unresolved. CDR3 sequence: CASSFPIEALTGNTIYF. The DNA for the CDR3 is TGTGCCAGCAGCTTTCCTATAGAGGCACTGACTGGAAACACCATATATTTT.